The 30 T cell receptor beta chains in this list originate from one sample, sequenced in a study of OX40 agonist ivuxolimab in advanced cancers. The protocol used for the library was the immunoSEQ multiplex PCR assay. What TCRdb holds here is the immuneACCESS table cut down to in-frame rearrangements. Part of the clones is not present; checked against another copy, under half of the missing clones reflect an unresolved V gene, and the others are unexplained. Within this sample are about 77,000 clones, with over 70% of them counted one time only. The ten biggest clones cover 0.76% of the sample. Sequenced material: CD4+ or CD8+ T cells sorted from blood, taken in a trial of the OX40 agonist ivuxolimab. Receptors were obtained from an adult with an advanced solid tumor such as melanoma, head and neck, liver or kidney cancer.

V usage is TRBV28 and J usage is TRBJ1-1; 11 positions agree with TRBD1. This CDR3 comprises 16 residues. After removal of 5 bases from V and 7 bases from J, the junction contained 12 bases not matched to a gene. Per germline, CDR1 MDHEN and CDR2 SYDVKM. The CDR3 loop reads CASSPRTGGGRGEAFF. The CDR3 region has the DNA TGTGCCAGCAGTCCAAGGACAGGGGGCGGTCGGGGTGAAGCTTTCTTT.

The CDR3 region has the DNA TGTGCCAGCAGCTCCTCTGGAGGGGGGGCACGCTACGAGCAGTACTTC. Its protein is CASSSSGGGARYEQYF. This chain uses TRBV7-2 with TRBJ2-5, with TRBD2 as a possible D gene (7 bases). The J call may be mistaken, given a closer DNA end match to TRBJ2-7. Germline CDR1 and CDR2: SGHTA and FQGNSA. The CDR3 length is 16 residues.

The V and J genes are TRBV11-3 and TRBJ1-1; the D gene is possibly TRBD1 (5 bases). CDR1 and CDR2 (germline): SGHNT, YENEEA. This CDR3 has 14 amino acids. V lost 3 bases to trimming and J lost 4 bases, with 12 bases between them. The CDR3 bases are TGTGCCAGCAGCTTCCCAGGGACTGGCACTGAAGCTTTCTTT. Encoded protein: CASSFPGTGTEAFF.

This chain joins TRBV7-9 and TRBJ2-3; 7 bases align to TRBD2. V gave up 5 bases and J gave up 6 bases; unmatched junction bases: 8. Germline V gives CDR1 SEHNR, CDR2 FQNEAQ (reference sequence). This CDR3 is built from 14 residues. The CDR3 here is CASSPTAGRDTQYF. DNA for the CDR3: TGTGCCAGCAGCCCGACTGCCGGGAGGGATACGCAGTATTTT.

The chain joins TRBV9 to TRBJ2-3; TRBD2 is a possible D gene (5 bases). Germline CDR1 is SGDLS and CDR2 is YYNGEE. The CDR3 has 14 residues. With 1 base removed from V and 3 bases from J, the gap between germline ends came to 9 bases. CDR3 nucleotides: TGTGCCAGCAGCGTACGGAGCGGAACAGATACGCAGTATTTT. Translated: CASSVRSGTDTQYF. The full variable domain, completed using reference TRBV9 and TRBJ2-3, is DSGVTQTPKHLITATGQRVTLRCSPRSGDLSVYWYQQSLDQGLQFLIQYYNGEERAKGNILERFSAQQFPDLHSELNLSSLELGDSALYFCASSVRSGTDTQYFGPGTRLTVL.

The chain carries TRBV5-4 and TRBJ2-3; 7 positions agree with TRBD2. This CDR3 comprises 16 residues. Per germline, CDR1 SGHNT and CDR2 YYREEE (reference sequence). The junction had 11 bases not matched to a gene; V was cut back by 3 bases and J by 4 bases. The CDR3 DNA sequence: TGTGCCAGCAGCTCCGGGGGAGCGGGACTCTCAGATACGCAGTATTTT. Its translation is CASSSGGAGLSDTQYF.

This chain uses TRBV6-5 with TRBJ1-1; the D is unclear. Germline assignment: CDR1 MNHEY and CDR2 SVGAGI. The germline V and J ends were trimmed by 7 bases and 6 bases, with 12 bases remaining between them. The CDR3 sequence is 12 residues long. CDR3 coding DNA: TGTGCCAGCACCACGGGTGGTCCTGAAGCTTTCTTT. Protein sequence: CASTTGGPEAFF.

The J gene is TRBJ2-1, the V gene TRBV6-6; 8 bases fit TRBD2. Trimming cost V 6 bases and J 7 bases; bases outside gene matches: 11. This CDR3 has 15 residues. Germline values: CDR1 MNHNY, CDR2 SVGAGI (reference sequence). The CDR3 region has the DNA TGTGCCAGCAGCACCGTAGTTAGCGGGGTTAATGAGCAGTTCTTC. Its translation: CASSTVVSGVNEQFF.

This clone occurred once. The V call is TRBV5-4, the J call TRBJ2-7, with D possibly being TRBD1 or TRBD2 (6 bases each). This CDR3 has 14 amino acids. V was shortened by 3 bases and J by 7 bases, with 17 bases between the two germline ends. Per the germline V gene, CDR1 is SGHNT and CDR2 is YYREEE (reference sequence). CDR3 in amino acids: CASSSPEGGREQYF. In DNA form, the CDR3 reads TGTGCCAGCAGCTCTCCGGAGGGGGGCCGGGAGCAGTACTTC.

The CDR3 nucleotides are TGTGCCAGCTCACCCAGACAGTACCCGAACACTGAAGCTTTCTTT. Its protein product is CASSPRQYPNTEAFF. The chain employs TRBV18 and TRBJ1-1, with a weak D call TRBD1 (5 bases). Trimming removed 3 bases from V and 1 base from J, with 12 bases in between. The CDR3 length is 15 residues. Germline loops: CDR1 KGHSH, CDR2 LQKENI. Combining the CDR3 with reference TRBV18 and TRBJ1-1 gives the whole variable domain NAGVMQNPRHLVRRRGQEARLRCSPMKGHSHVYWYRQLPEEGLKFMVYLQKENIIDESGMPKERFSAEFPKEGPSILRIQQVVRGDSAAYFCASSPRQYPNTEAFFGQGTRLTVV.

The V call is TRBV6-6, the J call TRBJ2-6; D uncertain. The CDR3 runs 16 residues. Germline V lookup: CDR1 MNHNY, CDR2 SVGAGI (reference sequence). Trimming cost V 3 bases and J 0 bases, with 9 bases left between them. The CDR3 protein is CASSYSPFSGANVLTF. The CDR3 nucleotides read TGTGCCAGCAGTTATAGCCCCTTCTCTGGGGCCAACGTCCTGACTTTC.

This chain joins TRBV6-5 and TRBJ1-1; no clear D gene. Germline CDR1 and CDR2: MNHEY and SVGAGI. With 4 bases removed from V and 1 base from J, the gap between germline ends came to 7 bases. This CDR3 contains 13 residues. DNA of the CDR3: TGTGCCAGCAGTTCCAACGGGAACACTGAAGCTTTCTTT. This translates into CASSSNGNTEAFF.

V and J are TRBV28 and TRBJ2-3; 8 bases are a match to TRBD2. This CDR3 has 16 amino acids. CDR1 is MDHEN, CDR2 SYDVKM, per germline. V lost 3 bases and J lost 2; bases outside the gene matches: 7. CDR3 region: CASSFLGGAPTDTQYF. The DNA for the CDR3 is TGTGCCAGCAGTTTCCTCGGGGGGGCCCCCACAGATACGCAGTATTTT.

The chain uses TRBV7-3 and TRBJ2-5, with unresolved D. The CDR3 contains 13 residues. Trimming shortened V by 0 bases and J by 2 bases, and 4 bases separated the two germline ends. Per germline, CDR1 SGHTA and CDR2 FQGTGA. Written as DNA, the CDR3 is TGTGCCAGCAGCTTAACCAGGCAAGAGACCCAGTACTTC. Translated: CASSLTRQETQYF.

Concerning this clone itself: One end of the junction fails to match germline, which may point to a read error. V usage is TRBV7-7 and J usage is TRBJ1-3; 11 nucleotides line up with TRBD1. Per germline, CDR1 SSHAT and CDR2 FNYEAQ (reference sequence). The CDR3 is made up of 16 amino acids. The chain's CDR3 is CASSSGQGASGNTIYF. DNA of the CDR3: TGTGCTAGCAGCTCAGGACAGGGGGCCTCTGGAAACACCATATATTTT.

In this sample, this clone turned up once. CDR3 in amino acids: CASNHVMGIGDTEAFF. Here the CDR3 DNA reads TGCGCCAGCAACCACGTAATGGGAATTGGGGACACTGAAGCTTTCTTT. This chain joins TRBV10-2 and TRBJ1-1; D unclear. CDR1 and CDR2 (germline): WSHSY, SAAADI. V gave up 7 bases and J gave up 3 bases, with 21 bases separating them. The CDR3 totals 16 residues.

The chain carries TRBV28 and TRBJ2-7; 7 nucleotides align to TRBD1. Germline-derived CDR1 and CDR2 are MDHEN and SYDVKM. V lost 5 bases to trimming and J lost 0 bases; unmatched junction nucleotides: 10. The CDR3 loop spans 16 amino acids. CDR3 bases: TGTGCCAGCAGTCCGCACCCGGGACAGATCTCCTACGAGCAGTACTTC. It is translated as CASSPHPGQISYEQYF.

This chain links TRBV5-8 with TRBJ1-5; TRBD1 agrees at 7 bases. There are 15 residues in the CDR3. The germline gives CDR1 SGHTS, CDR2 YDEGEE. The V segment lost 3 bases and the J segment 3 bases; nucleotides outside the gene matches: 6. Here the CDR3 DNA reads TGTGCCAGCAGCTCCCTGGACAGGATCAATCAGCCCCAGCATTTT. Residues: CASSSLDRINQPQHF.

This chain uses TRBV5-1 with TRBJ2-5, with 11 positions matching TRBD1. Germline CDR1 SGHRS, CDR2 YFSETQ. The CDR3 has 16 amino acids. J lost 4 bases, V lost 0 bases, and 5 bases had no gene match. This CDR3 is CASSLAPGTGGETQYF. The CDR3 DNA sequence: TGCGCCAGCAGCTTGGCCCCCGGGACAGGGGGAGAGACCCAGTACTTC.

V and J are TRBV6-1 and TRBJ1-1; a weak D match, TRBD1 (6 bases). The CDR3 runs to 14 residues. The germline gives CDR1 MNHNS, CDR2 SASEGT. The ends were cut back, 3 bases at V and 4 bases at J, with 12 bases in the middle. CDR3 nucleotide sequence: TGTGCCAGCAGTGACCCTACCAGGGGCACTGAAGCTTTCTTT. Amino acid sequence: CASSDPTRGTEAFF.

This rearrangement joins TRBV19 to TRBJ1-2; D is possibly TRBD1 (5 bases). The germline V gene encodes CDR1 LNHDA and CDR2 SQIVND (reference sequence). V was clipped by 5 bases and J by 4 bases, with 8 bases between them. This CDR3 has 12 amino acids. As DNA, the CDR3 is TGTGCCAGTAGTCAAGACAGCTATGGCTACACCTTC. It yields the protein CASSQDSYGYTF.

This chain links TRBV5-1 with TRBJ2-2; D remains unclear. The germline V and J ends were trimmed by 4 bases and 1 base, with 14 bases remaining between them. Germline V gene data show CDR1 as SGHRS and CDR2 as YFSETQ. The CDR3 contains 16 residues. DNA for the CDR3: TGCGCCAGCAGCCTGAAGCTGACGAGGAACACCGGGGAGCTGTTTTTT. This gives the protein CASSLKLTRNTGELFF. The whole variable domain, remainder taken from reference TRBV5-1 and TRBJ2-2, is KAGVTQTPRYLIKTRGQQVTLSCSPISGHRSVSWYQQTPGQGLQFLFEYFSETQRNKGNFPGRFSGRQFSNSRSEMNVSTLELGDSALYLCASSLKLTRNTGELFFGEGSRLTVL.

This chain joins TRBV7-2 and TRBJ2-5; 12 nucleotides line up with TRBD2. V dropped 5 bases and J dropped 4; count of bases not matched to a gene: 5. This CDR3 contains 15 residues. Per germline, CDR1 SGHTA and CDR2 FQGNSA. The CDR3 bases are TGTGCCAGCAGCCTAGGACTAGCGGGAACAGAGACCCAGTACTTC. Amino acid sequence: CASSLGLAGTETQYF.

V usage is TRBV12-5 and J usage is TRBJ2-5, with 11 bases that match TRBD1. There are 17 residues in the CDR3. Germline CDR1 reads LGHNT; CDR2 reads FRNRAP. Trimming took 1 base from V and 4 from J; bases not matched to a gene: 8. The CDR3, as DNA: TGTGCTAGTGGTTTGGCGTTAGGACAGGGGGCGGGAGAGACCCAGTACTTC. Encoded protein: CASGLALGQGAGETQYF.

The rearrangement links TRBV6-5 to TRBJ2-3; the D call may be TRBD1 or TRBD2 (6 bases each). Germline CDR1 and CDR2: MNHEY and SVGAGI. This CDR3 region has 16 residues. V was pared by 0 bases and J by 3 bases, with 13 bases between. Here the CDR3 DNA reads TGTGCCAGCAGTTACTCTCCGACTAGGGGGACAGATACGCAGTATTTT. The encoded protein is CASSYSPTRGTDTQYF.

V and J are TRBV2 and TRBJ2-1; D unresolved. Germline CDR1 and CDR2: SNHLY and FYNNEI. V lost 0 bases and J lost 4, with 4 bases in between. The CDR3 consists of 13 residues. The CDR3 DNA reads TGTGCCAGCAGTGAAGCAGGGTACAATGAGCAGTTCTTC. Translated: CASSEAGYNEQFF.

The J gene is TRBJ2-7, the V gene TRBV28; TRBD1 matches at 8 bases. The CDR3 has 14 amino acids. The germline V gene has CDR1 MDHEN and CDR2 SYDVKM. J gave up 2 bases and V 2 bases, and 2 bases lay outside the gene matches. CDR3: CASSLGQGPYEQYF. CDR3 coding DNA: TGTGCCAGCAGTTTAGGACAGGGACCCTACGAGCAGTACTTC. Drawing the rest from reference TRBV28 and TRBJ2-7, the complete variable domain is DVKVTQSSRYLVKRTGEKVFLECVQDMDHENMFWYRQDPGLGLRLIYFSYDVKMKEKGDIPEGYSVSREKKERFSLILESASTNQTSMYLCASSLGQGPYEQYFGPGTRLTVT.

The rearrangement joins TRBV5-1 to TRBJ2-7; 9 bases are shared with TRBD2. Per the germline V gene, CDR1 is SGHRS and CDR2 is YFSETQ. Germline trimming cut 0 bases from V and 1 base from J; bases unmatched to any gene: 5. CDR3 size: 16 residues. CDR3 residues: CASSLGGTSLSYEQYF. CDR3 nucleotide sequence: TGCGCCAGCAGCTTGGGGGGGACTAGCCTGTCCTACGAGCAGTACTTC.

The rearrangement uses TRBV5-1 and TRBJ2-3; D is undetermined. From germline, CDR1 is SGHRS and CDR2 YFSETQ. V lost 2 bases to trimming and J lost 4 bases, with 5 bases between them. This CDR3 has 12 residues. CDR3 sequence (DNA): TGCGCCAGCAGCTTTAAGGCAGATACGCAGTATTTT. This gives the protein CASSFKADTQYF.

This chain connects TRBV28 to TRBJ1-2, with D possibly being TRBD1 (5 bases). Germline V gives CDR1 MDHEN, CDR2 SYDVKM. The CDR3 is 13 amino acids. Trimming stripped 6 bases from V and 2 bases from J, with 10 bases between. The CDR3 sequence is CASRSGTNYGYTF. The CDR3 DNA sequence: TGTGCCAGCAGATCCGGGACGAACTATGGCTACACCTTC.